These 2 T cell receptor beta chains originate from one sample sequenced in a study of cytomegalovirus exposure and HLA in healthy donors. PCR involved 60 Vbeta and 13 Jbeta primers. Method: immunoSEQ multiplex PCR; TCRdb's copy keeps in-frame clones and lacks some. Of under 120,000 clones listed, about three quarters are singletons. The sequenced material came from PBMCs. The receptors shown here come from a female donor in good health and CMV-seropositive.

The rearrangement uses TRBV7-3 and TRBJ2-2, with D maybe TRBD1 (6 bases). CDR3 length: 16 residues. V was clipped by 3 bases and J by 2 bases, with 13 bases between them. Germline CDR1 SGHTA, CDR2 FQGTGA. The CDR3 sequence is CASSFRAGVNTGELFF. The CDR3 DNA reads TGTGCCAGCAGCTTTCGGGCAGGGGTAAACACCGGGGAGCTGTTTTTT. The full variable domain, rest sourced from reference TRBV7-3 and TRBJ2-2, is GAGVSQTPSNKVTEKGKYVELRCDPISGHTALYWYRQSLGQGPEFLIYFQGTGAADDSGLPNDRFFAVRPEGSVSTLKIQRTERGDSAVYLCASSFRAGVNTGELFFGEGSRLTVL.

V is TRBV15 and J is TRBJ1-5; no firm D call. The CDR3 contains 18 residues. Germline V gene data show CDR1 as LNHNV and CDR2 as YYDKDF (reference sequence). Trimming took 0 bases from V and 6 from J, leaving 21 bases between them. The CDR3 nucleotides are TGTGCCACCAGCAGAGAGGATTTTATTTTTCGAGAGGGTCAGCCCCAGCATTTT. This sequence encodes CATSREDFIFREGQPQHF.